Shown below are 20 T cell receptor beta chains from a single sample sequenced in a study of early T cells in non-severe SARS-CoV-2 infection. TCRdb re-analysed the 5' RACE reads in MiXCR, keeping a single row per CDR3 protein. The top ten clones hold less than 3.5% of a sample with about 110,000 distinct CDR3 sequences, about 12% of them seen once. Sequenced material: whole blood. The receptors come from an adult who was a healthcare worker with PCR-confirmed SARS-CoV-2 infection or an uninfected control (not recorded which).

V is TRBV5-1 and J is TRBJ2-7; D call uncertain. The CDR3 runs to 13 residues. The V gene's germline CDR1 is SGHRS and CDR2 YFSETQ. V was clipped by 2 bases and J by 3 bases, with 9 bases between them. CDR3 protein: CASSFSGVYEQYF. CDR3 nucleotide sequence: TGCGCCAGCAGCTTCTCAGGAGTCTACGAGCAGTACTTC.

Only a few counts were recorded for this clonotype. The CDR3 DNA sequence: TGTGCCAGCAGTGAGCAGGGGATAGATGGCTACACCTTC. Its translation: CASSEQGIDGYTF. The V call is TRBV2, the J call TRBJ1-2, with a tentative D call TRBD1 (6 bases). Trimming shortened V by 3 bases and J by 6 bases, and 11 bases separated the two germline ends. Germline V gives CDR1 SNHLY, CDR2 FYNNEI. CDR3 size: 13 residues.

V and J are TRBV20-1 and TRBJ1-5, with a tentative D call TRBD1 (6 bases). V lost 2 bases, J lost 1 base, and 9 bases lay in between. The length of the CDR3 is 14 residues. Germline assignment: CDR1 DFQATT and CDR2 SNEGSKA (reference sequence). CDR3 bases: TGCAGTGCTAGACACAGGGCGAGCAATCAGCCCCAGCATTTT. It specifies CSARHRASNQPQHF.

This rearrangement joins TRBV11-3 to TRBJ2-2; either TRBD1 or TRBD2 may supply D (5 bases each). Trimming cost V 4 bases and J 0 bases, with 9 bases left between them. The CDR3 has 15 amino acids. Germline V lookup: CDR1 SGHNT, CDR2 YENEEA. The CDR3 bases are TGTGCCAGCAGCTCCGAGGGACCGAACACCGGGGAGCTGTTTTTT. Its translation is CASSSEGPNTGELFF.

In its sample, this clonotype was seen many times. The chain links TRBV25-1 to TRBJ2-7; tentative D call: TRBD2 (5 bases). Germline-derived CDR1 and CDR2 are MGHDK and SYGVNS. The V end was cut by 1 base, the J end by 7 bases, with 14 bases between. This CDR3 spans 14 amino acids. CDR3 coding DNA: TGTGCCAGCAGTGAATCGAGGGCTTTGGAGGAGCAGTACTTC. It translates to CASSESRALEEQYF.

This clonotype was detected a few times. This chain joins TRBV3-1 and TRBJ2-3, with 11 nucleotides matching TRBD2. The V segment lost 4 bases and the J segment 6 bases; nucleotides outside the gene matches: 6. The CDR3 is made up of 15 amino acids. The germline V gene has CDR1 LGHDT and CDR2 YNNKEL (reference sequence). The CDR3: CASSRGTSGPDTQYF. Written as DNA, the CDR3 is TGTGCCAGCAGCCGCGGGACTAGCGGTCCCGATACGCAGTATTTT.

In its sample, this clonotype was seen a few times. The chain joins TRBV7-9 to TRBJ1-5; 7 bases are shared with TRBD1. CDR1 is SEHNR and CDR2 is FQNEAQ in the germline V gene (reference sequence). The trim removed 6 bases at V and 1 base at J, leaving 3 bases unmatched. The CDR3 is 14 residues long. CDR3 sequence (DNA): TGTGCCAGCAGTCAACAGGGGAGCAATCAGCCCCAGCATTTT. It is translated as CASSQQGSNQPQHF.

There are a few counts of this clonotype. The chain uses TRBV27 and TRBJ2-7; TRBD1 might be the D (5 bases). Germline V gene lookup returns CDR1 MNHEY and CDR2 SMNVEV (reference sequence). V shed 5 bases and J shed 7 bases, with 15 bases lying between them. CDR3 length equals 13 residues. The CDR3 loop reads CASSTGVPREQYF. CDR3 DNA: TGTGCCAGCAGTACAGGAGTCCCCCGGGAGCAGTACTTC.

This clonotype was detected a few times. The chain carries TRBV3-1 and TRBJ2-4, with 9 bases lining up with TRBD1. Trimming cost V 5 bases and J 15 bases; bases outside gene matches: 5. Germline CDR1 reads LGHDT; CDR2 reads YNNKEL (reference sequence). This CDR3 comprises 11 residues. CDR3 amino acids: CASSYEGQGYF. The CDR3, as DNA: TGTGCCAGCAGCTACGAGGGACAGGGGTACTTC.

The chain is built from TRBV27 and TRBJ1-1; the D gene is possibly TRBD1 (5 bases). Germline V gene data show CDR1 as MNHEY and CDR2 as SMNVEV (reference sequence). The CDR3 consists of 14 residues. V was cut by 3 bases and J by 1 base, with 9 bases left in between. The CDR3 sequence: CASSFGATNTEAFF. In DNA form, the CDR3 reads TGTGCCAGCAGTTTCGGGGCGACGAACACTGAAGCTTTCTTT.

This clonotype was observed a few times. The chain joins TRBV6-1 to TRBJ2-7; D uncertain. The V end was cut by 4 bases, the J end by 0 bases, with 16 bases between. CDR1 is MNHNS and CDR2 is SASEGT in the germline V gene. This CDR3 contains 16 residues. The CDR3 is CASSVSGIIPSYEQYF. The CDR3 DNA is TGTGCCAGCAGTGTGTCGGGTATCATCCCCTCCTACGAGCAGTACTTC.

This clonotype was detected many times. The genes are TRBV11-2 and TRBJ2-3; 10 bases match TRBD2. CDR1 and CDR2 (germline): SGHAT, FQNNGV. The CDR3 sequence is 18 residues long. Losses at the gene ends were 7 bases for V and 2 bases for J; bases not matched to a gene: 15. CDR3 in amino acids: CASILPPTSGEYTDTQYF. The CDR3 DNA reads TGTGCCAGCATCCTCCCCCCCACTAGCGGGGAATACACAGATACGCAGTATTTT.

The chain carries TRBV29-1 and TRBJ1-1; D remains unclear. This CDR3 contains 13 residues. The germline V gene has CDR1 SQVTM and CDR2 ANQGSEA. Between the trimmed V and J ends, which lost 4 bases and 0 bases, there was a span of 9 bases. The CDR3 nucleotides read TGCAGCGTTGGGCCGGGGATGAACACTGAAGCTTTCTTT. Protein sequence: CSVGPGMNTEAFF.

This clonotype was picked up many times. The rearrangement links TRBV12-3 or TRBV12-4 to TRBJ2-1; possibly TRBD1 for D (6 bases). Trimming stripped 6 bases from V and 10 bases from J, with 10 bases between. This CDR3 is built from 11 residues. The CDR3, as DNA: TGTGCCAGCAGGTACAGGGACGAGCAGTTCTTC. Translating gives CASRYRDEQFF.

The V gene is TRBV29-1, the J gene TRBJ2-3; D not resolved. The CDR3 spans 11 residues. V lost 4 bases and J lost 3, with 5 bases in between. Germline V gives CDR1 SQVTM, CDR2 ANQGSEA. In nucleotides, the CDR3 is TGCAGCGTTGCATTTACAGATACGCAGTATTTT. This codes for CSVAFTDTQYF.

The V call is TRBV5-1, the J call TRBJ2-1, with D perhaps assigned TRBD1 or TRBD2 (5 bases each). The CDR3 is 14 amino acids. Germline V lookup: CDR1 SGHRS, CDR2 YFSETQ. V gave up 0 bases and J gave up 6 bases, with 10 bases separating them. CDR3 sequence (DNA): TGCGCCAGCAGCTTGGTAGCAGGGAGCAATGAGCAGTTCTTC. Residues: CASSLVAGSNEQFF.

This clonotype has at least ten counts. The V and J genes are TRBV11-3 and TRBJ1-4, with TRBD1 as a possible D gene (5 bases). Germline V gene lookup returns CDR1 SGHNT and CDR2 YENEEA. Deletions cut 0 bases from V and 0 bases from J, with 20 bases between. The CDR3 contains 20 residues. The CDR3 sequence: CASSLEGEGTPVATNEKLFF. For the CDR3, the DNA is TGTGCCAGCAGCTTAGAGGGAGAGGGGACCCCAGTTGCAACTAATGAAAAACTGTTTTTT.

This clonotype was observed many times. The rearrangement uses TRBV6-1 and TRBJ2-7; D tentatively fits TRBD1 or TRBD2 (5 bases each). The CDR3 spans 13 residues. V was shortened by 5 bases and J by 7 bases, with 15 bases between the two germline ends. The germline V gene encodes CDR1 MNHNS and CDR2 SASEGT. The CDR3 here is CASSRDRLVEQYF. CDR3 bases: TGTGCCAGCAGTCGGGACCGCCTGGTAGAGCAGTACTTC.

This clonotype was counted many times. J is TRBJ2-7 and V is TRBV5-1; D is perhaps TRBD1 (6 bases). Trimming pared 4 bases from V and 2 bases from J, leaving 13 bases between. The CDR3 is made up of 14 amino acids. CDR1 is SGHRS and CDR2 is YFSETQ in the germline V gene. CDR3 DNA: TGCGCCAGCAGCCATACAGGGATCCCCTACGAGCAGTACTTC. As protein: CASSHTGIPYEQYF.

The chain couples TRBV15 to TRBJ2-3; D call uncertain. Germline V gives CDR1 LNHNV, CDR2 YYDKDF (reference sequence). The CDR3 is made up of 14 amino acids. Trimming left V 0 bases short and J 3 bases short, with 7 bases between. The CDR3 DNA sequence: TGTGCCACCAGCAGAGATCGACGAACAGATACGCAGTATTTT. This gives the protein CATSRDRRTDTQYF.